This TCR beta chain was documented in a study of read filtering for tumor transcriptome and immune sequencing. Whole-study context: The cohort had over 16 men and over twelve women aged about 47 to 80, mean roughly 71 years. RNA-seq yielded only roughly 75 to 1,400 TCR reads, IR-seq about 4.05 to 11 million. Revised staging placed 8 or 9 patients in R-ISS I, 15 to 20 in II, more than five in III.

The CDR3 totals 18 residues. V dropped 6 bases and J dropped 0; count of bases not matched to a gene: 15. Germline CDR1 is DFQATT and CDR2 is SNEGSKA (reference sequence). Molecular barcoded adaptors covering alpha/delta and beta/gamma chains were used on approximately 400 ng RNA. MiXCR, run by TCRdb on the reads, gives a single entry per CDR3 protein. The sample includes over 80,000 distinct CDR3 sequences, 10% to 15% of them seen just once. This clonotype showed up many times. What was sequenced was a population of CD138-negative cells sorted from bone marrow. The receptor was derived from a donor aged 40 or older with multiple myeloma. J is TRBJ2-7 and V is TRBV20-1, with 12 bases matching TRBD2. CDR3 DNA sequence: TGCAGTGCCAGACGGCAGCCTAGCGGGAGGGGTAGCTCCTACGAGCAGTACTTC. Amino acid sequence: CSARRQPSGRGSSYEQYF.